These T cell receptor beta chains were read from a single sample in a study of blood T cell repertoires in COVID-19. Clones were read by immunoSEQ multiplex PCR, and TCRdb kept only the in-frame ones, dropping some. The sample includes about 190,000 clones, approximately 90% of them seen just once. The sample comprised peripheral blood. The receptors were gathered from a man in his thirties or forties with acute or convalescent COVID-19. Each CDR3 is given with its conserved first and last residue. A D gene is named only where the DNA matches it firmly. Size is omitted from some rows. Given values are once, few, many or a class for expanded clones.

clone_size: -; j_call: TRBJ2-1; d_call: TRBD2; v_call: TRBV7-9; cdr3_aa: CASSPYGGDEFF; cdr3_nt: TGTGCCAGCAGCCCCTACGGGGGGGATGAGTTCTTC
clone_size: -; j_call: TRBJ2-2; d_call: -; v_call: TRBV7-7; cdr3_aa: CASSPLLQGSMRELFF; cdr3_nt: TGTGCTAGCAGCCCCCTCCTGCAGGGGTCGATGCGGGAGCTGTTTTTT
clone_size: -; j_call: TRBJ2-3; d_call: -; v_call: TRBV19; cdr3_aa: CASRRTESSTDTQYF; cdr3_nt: TGTGCCAGTAGGAGGACAGAGTCTAGCACAGATACGCAGTATTTT
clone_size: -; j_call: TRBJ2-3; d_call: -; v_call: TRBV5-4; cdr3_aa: CASSLGVGSLTDTQYF; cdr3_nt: TGTGCCAGCAGCTTAGGGGTGGGTAGCCTGACAGATACGCAGTATTTT
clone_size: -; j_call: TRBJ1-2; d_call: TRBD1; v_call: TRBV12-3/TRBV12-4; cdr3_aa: CASSYQGARGYTF; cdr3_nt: TGTGCCAGCAGTTATCAGGGGGCGCGGGGCTACACCTTC
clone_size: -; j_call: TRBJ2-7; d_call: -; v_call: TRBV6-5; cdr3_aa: CASTPGRTASGEQYF; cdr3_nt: TGTGCCAGCACCCCGGGCCGGACAGCAAGTGGCGAGCAGTACTTC
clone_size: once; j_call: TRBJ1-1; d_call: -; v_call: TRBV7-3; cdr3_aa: CASSISKTTEAFF; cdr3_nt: TGTGCCAGCAGCATTAGCAAGACCACTGAAGCTTTCTTT
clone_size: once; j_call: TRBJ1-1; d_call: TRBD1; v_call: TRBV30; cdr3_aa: CAWAGQANTEAFF; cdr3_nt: TGTGCCTGGGCAGGACAGGCGAACACTGAAGCTTTCTTT
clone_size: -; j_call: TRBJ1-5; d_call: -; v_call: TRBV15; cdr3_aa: CATSRGLESSNQPQHF; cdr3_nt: TGTGCCACCAGCAGAGGTTTGGAGAGTAGCAATCAGCCCCAGCATTTT
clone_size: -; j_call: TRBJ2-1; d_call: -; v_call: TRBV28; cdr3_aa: CASSLLASHNEQFF; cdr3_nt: TGTGCCAGCAGTTTATTGGCTTCCCACAATGAGCAGTTCTTC
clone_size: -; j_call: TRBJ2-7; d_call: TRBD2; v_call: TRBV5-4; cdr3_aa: CASSFAGGYEQYF; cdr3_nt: TGTGCCAGCAGCTTTGCGGGGGGCTACGAGCAGTACTTC
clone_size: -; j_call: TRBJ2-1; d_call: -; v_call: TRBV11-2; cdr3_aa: CASSLEALNEQFF; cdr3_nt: TGTGCCAGCAGCTTAGAAGCGTTAAATGAGCAGTTCTTC
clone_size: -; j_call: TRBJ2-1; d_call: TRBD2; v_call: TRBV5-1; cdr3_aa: CASSLGLAANEQFF; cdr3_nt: TGCGCCAGCAGCTTGGGACTAGCGGCCAATGAGCAGTTCTTC
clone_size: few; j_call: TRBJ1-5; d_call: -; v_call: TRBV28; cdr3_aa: CASSYARQPQHF; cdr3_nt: TGTGCCAGCAGTTATGCGCGTCAGCCCCAGCATTTT
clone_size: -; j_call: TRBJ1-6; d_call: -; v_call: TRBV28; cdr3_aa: CASSFGGTSSPLHF; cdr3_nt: TGTGCCAGCAGCTTTGGGGGGACCAGTTCACCCCTCCACTTT
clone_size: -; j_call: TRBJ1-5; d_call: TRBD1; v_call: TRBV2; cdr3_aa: CASSEEGQVRQPQHF; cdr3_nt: TGTGCCAGCAGTGAAGAGGGACAGGTACGGCAGCCCCAGCATTTT
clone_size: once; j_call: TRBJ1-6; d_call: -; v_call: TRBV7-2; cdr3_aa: CASSQDMNSPLHF; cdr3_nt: TGTGCCAGCAGCCAGGACATGAATTCACCCCTCCACTTT
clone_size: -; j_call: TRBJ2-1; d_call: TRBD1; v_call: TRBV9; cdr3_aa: CASSAPRDRGRRNEQFF; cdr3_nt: TGTGCCAGCAGCGCGCCTCGGGACAGGGGGCGCAGAAATGAGCAGTTCTTC
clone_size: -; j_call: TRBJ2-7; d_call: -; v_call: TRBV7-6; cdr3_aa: CASSSRPGQGPEQYF; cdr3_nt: TGTGCCAGCAGCTCGCGTCCGGGACAAGGACCCGAGCAGTACTTC
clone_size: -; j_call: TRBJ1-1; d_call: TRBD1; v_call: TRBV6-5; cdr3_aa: CASSYWGQGAEAFF; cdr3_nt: TGTGCCAGCAGTTACTGGGGACAGGGGGCGGAGGCTTTCTTT
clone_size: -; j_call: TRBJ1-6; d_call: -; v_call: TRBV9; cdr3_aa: CASSVVPDNSPLHF; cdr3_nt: TGTGCCAGCAGCGTAGTCCCTGATAATTCACCCCTCCACTTT
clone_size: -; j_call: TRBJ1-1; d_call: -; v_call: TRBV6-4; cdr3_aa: CASRANMNTEAFF; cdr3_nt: TGTGCCAGCAGGGCCAACATGAACACTGAAGCTTTCTTT
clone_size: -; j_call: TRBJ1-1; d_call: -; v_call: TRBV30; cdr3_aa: CAWGRGLTEAFF; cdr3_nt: TGTGCCTGGGGCAGGGGTCTGACTGAAGCTTTCTTT
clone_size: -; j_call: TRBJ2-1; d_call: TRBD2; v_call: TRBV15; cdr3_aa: CATSELAGGRGEQFF; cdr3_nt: TGTGCCACCAGCGAACTAGCGGGGGGGCGGGGTGAGCAGTTCTTC
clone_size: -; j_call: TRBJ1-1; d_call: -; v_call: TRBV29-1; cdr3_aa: CSAHLPQGGGMNTEAFF; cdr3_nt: TGCAGCGCCCACTTACCCCAGGGCGGGGGAATGAACACTGAAGCTTTCTTT
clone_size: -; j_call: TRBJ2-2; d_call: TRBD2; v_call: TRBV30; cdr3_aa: CAWSGGTKELFF; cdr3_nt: TGTGCCTGGAGTGGGGGGACTAAGGAGCTGTTTTTT
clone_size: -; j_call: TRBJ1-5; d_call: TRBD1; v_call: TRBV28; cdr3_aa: CASSLRQGHQPQHF; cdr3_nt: TGTGCCAGCAGTTTAAGACAGGGCCATCAGCCCCAGCATTTT
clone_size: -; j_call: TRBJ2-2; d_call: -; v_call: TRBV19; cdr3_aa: CASSTGLLSGTGELFF; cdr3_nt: TGTGCCAGTAGTACGGGTCTACTTTCGGGCACCGGGGAGCTGTTTTTT
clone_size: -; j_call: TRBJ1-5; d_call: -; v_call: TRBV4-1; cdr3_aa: CASSQRGNQPQHF; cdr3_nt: TGCGCCAGCAGCCAAAGGGGAAATCAGCCCCAGCATTTT
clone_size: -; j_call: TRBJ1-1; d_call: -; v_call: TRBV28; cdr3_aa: CASSLWGQEAFF; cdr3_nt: TGTGCCAGCAGTTTATGGGGGCAGGAAGCTTTCTTT
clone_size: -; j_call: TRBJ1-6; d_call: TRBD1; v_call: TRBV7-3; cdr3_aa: CASSLNAGGNSPLHF; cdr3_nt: TGTGCCAGCAGCTTAAACGCAGGGGGAAATTCACCCCTCCACTTT
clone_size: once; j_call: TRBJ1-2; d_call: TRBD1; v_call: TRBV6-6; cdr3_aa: CASSLRTGDHGYTF; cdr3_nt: TGTGCCAGCAGCCTGCGGACAGGGGACCATGGCTACACCTTC
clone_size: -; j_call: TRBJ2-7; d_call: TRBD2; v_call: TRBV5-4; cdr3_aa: CASSFRIAGDYEQYF; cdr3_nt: TGTGCCAGCAGCTTTCGGATAGCGGGGGACTACGAGCAGTACTTC
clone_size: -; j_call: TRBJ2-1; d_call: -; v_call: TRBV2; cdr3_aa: CASMAGNEQFF; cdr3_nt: TGTGCCAGCATGGCAGGGAATGAGCAGTTCTTC
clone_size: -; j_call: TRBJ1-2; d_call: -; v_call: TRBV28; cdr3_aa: CASSIGGYGYTF; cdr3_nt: TGTGCCAGCAGTATTGGAGGGTATGGCTACACCTTC
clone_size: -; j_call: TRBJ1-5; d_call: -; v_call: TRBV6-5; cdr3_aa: CASSYSILSNQPQHF; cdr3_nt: TGTGCCAGCAGTTACTCGATCCTAAGCAATCAGCCCCAGCATTTT
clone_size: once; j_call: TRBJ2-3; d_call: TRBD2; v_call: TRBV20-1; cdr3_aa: CSASLAGGKDTQYF; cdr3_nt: TGCAGTGCTAGTCTAGCGGGGGGGAAAGATACGCAGTATTTT
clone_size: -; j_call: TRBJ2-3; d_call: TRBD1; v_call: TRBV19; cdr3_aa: CASMAGGASSTDTQYF; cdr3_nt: TGTGCCAGTATGGCAGGGGGTGCCTCTAGCACAGATACGCAGTATTTT
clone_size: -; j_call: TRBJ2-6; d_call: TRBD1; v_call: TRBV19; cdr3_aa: CASSIDTRGPGANVLTF; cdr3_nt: TGTGCCAGTAGTATCGATACCAGGGGGCCTGGGGCCAACGTCCTGACTTTC
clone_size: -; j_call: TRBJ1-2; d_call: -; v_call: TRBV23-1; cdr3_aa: CASSQSGWTYYGYTF; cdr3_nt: TGCGCCAGCAGTCAATCGGGGTGGACATACTATGGCTACACCTTC
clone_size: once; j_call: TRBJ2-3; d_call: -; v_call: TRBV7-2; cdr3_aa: CASGEMHSTDTQYF; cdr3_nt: TGTGCCAGCGGAGAGATGCATAGCACAGATACGCAGTATTTT
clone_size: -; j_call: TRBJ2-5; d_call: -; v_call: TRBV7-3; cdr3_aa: CASSFSREETQYF; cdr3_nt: TGTGCCAGCAGCTTCTCGAGAGAAGAGACCCAGTACTTC
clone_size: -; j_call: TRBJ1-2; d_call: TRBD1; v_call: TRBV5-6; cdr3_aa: CASSLRGTGTNYGYTF; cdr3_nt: TGTGCCAGCAGCTTGCGTGGGACAGGGACCAACTATGGCTACACCTTC
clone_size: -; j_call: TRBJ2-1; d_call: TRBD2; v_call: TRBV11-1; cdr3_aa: CASSYGLASDEQFF; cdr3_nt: TGTGCCAGCAGCTATGGACTAGCGAGCGATGAGCAGTTCTTC
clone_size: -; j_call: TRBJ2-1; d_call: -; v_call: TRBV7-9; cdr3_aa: CASLPILYNEQFF; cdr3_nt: TGTGCCAGCCTTCCTATCCTCTACAATGAGCAGTTCTTC